This entry lists 2 T cell receptor beta chains sequenced from one sample in a study of OX40 agonist ivuxolimab in advanced cancers. Sequencing used immunoSEQ multiplex PCR; TCRdb keeps in-frame clones, though not all of them. The sample carries about 82,000 clones, 90% recorded once. The sequenced sample was CD4+ or CD8+ T cells sorted from blood, obtained in a trial of the OX40 agonist ivuxolimab. These TCRs come from an adult with an advanced solid tumor such as melanoma, head and neck, liver or kidney cancer.

The V call is TRBV15, the J call TRBJ1-4, with TRBD1 as a possible D gene (5 bases). Germline V gene data show CDR1 as LNHNV and CDR2 as YYDKDF (reference sequence). V lost 1 base, J lost 12 bases, and 15 bases lay in between. The CDR3 covers 14 residues. The CDR3 coding sequence is TGTGCCACCAGCAGAGGTGTCAGGGAAGGGGAACTGTTTTTT. Translating gives CATSRGVREGELFF.

This clone turned up a few times. The chain has TRBV19 and TRBJ1-6; 7 nucleotides agree with TRBD1. CDR3 size: 14 residues. Trimming at V came to 10 bases and at J to 7 bases, leaving 10 bases not matched to a gene. Looked up from germline, CDR1 is LNHDA and CDR2 is SQIVND (reference sequence). CDR3 DNA sequence: TGTGCCACCGCTAGGGGGGACAGAAATTCACCCCTCCACTTT. Its translation is CATARGDRNSPLHF.